This is a list of T cell receptor beta chains from one sample in a study of shared clonotypes between healthy human individuals. TCRdb keeps only in-frame clones here, not all; method: immunoSEQ multiplex PCR. The profile shows 1,500,000 or so clones, roughly 96% of them singletons. What was sequenced was naive CD4+ T cells sorted from blood. These receptors were taken from a man under 40 in good health. Both conserved end residues are part of each CDR3. The D gene is left open where the match is weak. Rows give clone size only sometimes, using once, few, many, or a class for an expanded clone.

j_call: TRBJ1-1
d_call: .
clone_size: .
v_call: TRBV5-1
cdr3_aa: CASSEGLGTEAFF
cdr3_nt: TGCGCCAGCTCCGAGGGCCTAGGCACTGAAGCTTTCTTT

j_call: TRBJ2-5
d_call: .
clone_size: .
v_call: TRBV27
cdr3_aa: CASRLFGDQETQYF
cdr3_nt: TGTGCCAGCAGGCTATTTGGCGATCAAGAGACCCAGTACTTC

j_call: TRBJ2-5
d_call: .
clone_size: many
v_call: TRBV5-1
cdr3_aa: CASSFQETQYF
cdr3_nt: TGCGCCAGCAGCTTTCAAGAGACCCAGTACTTC

j_call: TRBJ2-7
d_call: .
clone_size: .
v_call: TRBV29-1
cdr3_aa: CSVEDRGNEQYF
cdr3_nt: TGCAGCGTTGAAGACAGGGGCAACGAGCAGTACTTC

j_call: TRBJ1-2
d_call: .
clone_size: once
v_call: TRBV7-2
cdr3_aa: CASSPGGGLGGYTF
cdr3_nt: TGTGCCAGCAGCCCTGGGGGGGGGCTTGGTGGCTACACCTTC

j_call: TRBJ2-1
d_call: .
clone_size: .
v_call: TRBV7-6
cdr3_aa: CASSSENEQFF
cdr3_nt: TGTGCCAGCAGCTCGGAGAATGAGCAGTTCTTC

j_call: TRBJ1-1
d_call: TRBD1
clone_size: .
v_call: TRBV7-2
cdr3_aa: CASSLAGTATEAFF
cdr3_nt: TGTGCCAGCAGCTTAGCAGGGACAGCCACTGAAGCTTTCTTT

j_call: TRBJ2-7
d_call: .
clone_size: .
v_call: TRBV2
cdr3_aa: CASSRVSLGEQYF
cdr3_nt: TGTGCCAGCAGTCGCGTCTCTCTAGGCGAGCAGTACTTC

j_call: TRBJ1-3
d_call: .
clone_size: .
v_call: TRBV7-3
cdr3_aa: CASSLSGSGNTIYF
cdr3_nt: TGTGCCAGCAGCTTATCAGGCTCTGGAAACACCATATATTTT

j_call: TRBJ2-5
d_call: .
clone_size: .
v_call: TRBV20-1
cdr3_aa: CSASIGETQYF
cdr3_nt: TGCAGTGCTAGCATTGGGGAGACCCAGTACTTC

j_call: TRBJ2-2
d_call: .
clone_size: .
v_call: TRBV9
cdr3_aa: CASSRGAGELFF
cdr3_nt: TGTGCCAGCTCTCGGGGAGCCGGGGAGCTGTTTTTT

j_call: TRBJ2-1
d_call: .
clone_size: .
v_call: TRBV7-9
cdr3_aa: CASSPQILNSYNEQFF
cdr3_nt: TGTGCCAGCAGCCCCCAGATCCTGAACTCCTACAATGAGCAGTTCTTC

j_call: TRBJ2-1
d_call: .
clone_size: .
v_call: TRBV5-1
cdr3_aa: CASCRDGSSYNEQFF
cdr3_nt: TGCGCCAGCTGCCGGGACGGAAGCTCCTACAATGAGCAGTTCTTC

j_call: TRBJ2-3
d_call: TRBD2
clone_size: .
v_call: TRBV19
cdr3_aa: CASSSRLAGETDTQYF
cdr3_nt: TGTGCCAGTAGTTCCAGACTAGCGGGAGAGACAGATACGCAGTATTTT

j_call: TRBJ1-5
d_call: .
clone_size: .
v_call: TRBV19
cdr3_aa: CASRRTGSGSNQPQHF
cdr3_nt: TGTGCCAGTAGACGAACAGGGTCGGGAAGCAATCAGCCCCAGCATTTT

j_call: TRBJ2-4
d_call: .
clone_size: once
v_call: TRBV2
cdr3_aa: CASIPIRGSPENIQYF
cdr3_nt: TGTGCCAGCATCCCCATACGCGGAAGTCCTGAAAACATTCAGTACTTC

j_call: TRBJ1-2
d_call: .
clone_size: .
v_call: TRBV2
cdr3_aa: CASSDSIWYGYTF
cdr3_nt: TGTGCCAGCAGTGATTCTATTTGGTATGGCTACACCTTC

j_call: TRBJ2-7
d_call: .
clone_size: .
v_call: TRBV18
cdr3_aa: CASSPRGRPYEQYF
cdr3_nt: TGTGCCAGCTCACCACGCGGAAGACCATACGAGCAGTACTTC

j_call: TRBJ2-1
d_call: TRBD2
clone_size: .
v_call: TRBV5-1
cdr3_aa: CASRAGTSGINEQFF
cdr3_nt: TGCGCCAGCAGGGCCGGGACTAGCGGGATCAATGAGCAGTTCTTC

j_call: TRBJ2-3
d_call: .
clone_size: .
v_call: TRBV6-1
cdr3_aa: CASSERANSHRTDTQYF
cdr3_nt: TGTGCCAGCAGTGAAAGGGCTAACAGTCACCGCACAGATACGCAGTATTTT

j_call: TRBJ2-3
d_call: TRBD1
clone_size: .
v_call: TRBV28
cdr3_aa: CASSSGQGAPDTQYF
cdr3_nt: TGTGCCAGCAGTTCCGGACAGGGGGCGCCGGATACGCAGTATTTT

j_call: TRBJ2-1
d_call: .
clone_size: .
v_call: TRBV27
cdr3_aa: CASMRQSGYNEQFF
cdr3_nt: TGTGCCAGCATGCGCCAGTCCGGATACAATGAGCAGTTCTTC

j_call: TRBJ2-3
d_call: TRBD2
clone_size: .
v_call: TRBV5-4
cdr3_aa: CASSVPTAGVLDTQYF
cdr3_nt: TGTGCCAGCAGCGTACCGACAGCGGGAGTCCTAGATACGCAGTATTTT

j_call: TRBJ2-6
d_call: .
clone_size: .
v_call: TRBV4-3
cdr3_aa: CASSQDGPLSSGANVLTF
cdr3_nt: TGCGCCAGCAGCCAAGATGGTCCACTTAGCTCTGGGGCCAACGTCCTGACTTTC

j_call: TRBJ2-5
d_call: TRBD2
clone_size: .
v_call: TRBV10-2
cdr3_aa: CASTPSGRVQTQYF
cdr3_nt: TGCGCCAGCACTCCTAGCGGGAGGGTCCAGACCCAGTACTTC

j_call: TRBJ2-1
d_call: .
clone_size: .
v_call: TRBV10-2
cdr3_aa: CASMKIRSYNEQFF
cdr3_nt: TGCGCCAGCATGAAAATCAGGTCCTACAATGAGCAGTTCTTC

j_call: TRBJ1-2
d_call: TRBD1
clone_size: .
v_call: TRBV7-9
cdr3_aa: CASSSYDQGAESPYGYTF
cdr3_nt: TGTGCCAGCAGCTCTTACGATCAGGGGGCGGAATCCCCCTATGGCTACACCTTC

j_call: TRBJ2-7
d_call: .
clone_size: .
v_call: TRBV15
cdr3_aa: CATSRDPGPSYEQYF
cdr3_nt: TGTGCCACCAGCAGAGACCCGGGACCGTCCTACGAGCAGTACTTC

j_call: TRBJ2-1
d_call: TRBD2
clone_size: .
v_call: TRBV18
cdr3_aa: CASSPVTSAIRYNEQFF
cdr3_nt: TGTGCCAGCTCACCAGTTACTAGCGCAATCCGCTACAATGAGCAGTTCTTC

j_call: TRBJ1-2
d_call: .
clone_size: .
v_call: TRBV10-3
cdr3_aa: CAISEGRLLIGYTF
cdr3_nt: TGTGCCATCAGTGAGGGCCGCCTTCTTATTGGCTACACCTTC